A single sample gave rise to the 13 T cell receptor beta chains below, sequenced in a study of blood T cell repertoires in COVID-19. Assay used: immunoSEQ multiplex PCR; TCRdb lists only in-frame clones, some missing. In the table there are about 280,000 clones, 70% to 90% of which are singletons. Sequenced input: PBMCs or T cells enriched from blood (not recorded which). These receptors were collected from a woman under 40 who had recovered from COVID-19.

This chain joins TRBV4-1 and TRBJ1-4; D possibly corresponds to TRBD1 (5 bases). The CDR3 contains 16 residues. Germline V lookup: CDR1 MGHRA, CDR2 YSYEKL. Between the trimmed V and J ends, which lost 1 base and 5 bases, there was a span of 14 bases. Here the CDR3 reads CASSQGDWVPNEKLFF. The CDR3 nucleotides are TGCGCCAGCAGCCAAGGGGACTGGGTTCCGAATGAAAAACTGTTTTTT.

V and J are TRBV5-1 and TRBJ2-5; D gene ambiguous. The CDR3 is made up of 14 amino acids. Trimming pared 0 bases from V and 1 base from J, leaving 7 bases between. Germline CDR1 SGHRS, CDR2 YFSETQ. CDR3 in DNA: TGCGCCAGCAGCTTGGGAGGAACCCAAGAGACCCAGTACTTC. This translates into CASSLGGTQETQYF. The variable domain in full, completed from reference TRBV5-1 and TRBJ2-5, reads KAGVTQTPRYLIKTRGQQVTLSCSPISGHRSVSWYQQTPGQGLQFLFEYFSETQRNKGNFPGRFSGRQFSNSRSEMNVSTLELGDSALYLCASSLGGTQETQYFGPGTRLLVL.

This chain connects TRBV10-3 to TRBJ2-2; D is ambiguous. With 3 bases removed from V and 7 bases from J, the gap between germline ends came to 6 bases. This CDR3 is built from 12 residues. Germline CDR1 is ENHRY and CDR2 is SYGVKD. CDR3 coding DNA: TGTGCCATCAGTGAACCCAGCGGGGAGCTGTTTTTT. Translated, it gives CAISEPSGELFF.

The chain has TRBV6-1 and TRBJ2-1; 10 nucleotides line up with TRBD2. V was pared by 2 bases and J by 2 bases, with 0 bases of the junction left unmatched. Germline lookup yields CDR1 MNHNS and CDR2 SASEGT. The CDR3 covers 15 residues. This CDR3 reads CASSELAGAYNEQFF. DNA of the CDR3: TGTGCCAGCAGTGAACTAGCGGGAGCCTACAATGAGCAGTTCTTC.

The V gene is TRBV7-6, the J gene TRBJ1-6; weak D call: TRBD1 (5 bases). Germline loops: CDR1 SGHVS, CDR2 FNYEAQ. CDR3 size: 14 residues. The V and J ends lost 5 bases and 7 bases respectively, with 12 bases between them. The CDR3 reads CASSQTELNSPLHF. The CDR3 coding sequence is TGTGCCAGCAGCCAGACAGAACTAAATTCACCCCTCCACTTT.

J is TRBJ2-5 and V is TRBV9; 9 bases are shared with TRBD2. V trimming: 6 bases; J trimming: 1 base; junction bases outside the gene matches: 10. Germline lookup yields CDR1 SGDLS and CDR2 YYNGEE. This CDR3 has 16 residues. The DNA of the CDR3 is TGTGCCAGCATCCCCCCGACTAGCGGCCCCCAAGAGACCCAGTACTTC. It specifies CASIPPTSGPQETQYF.

The rearrangement joins TRBV9 to TRBJ2-1, with 9 nucleotides matching TRBD2. CDR3 length equals 15 residues. In germline, CDR1 is SGDLS, CDR2 YYNGEE. V lost 4 bases, J lost 4 bases, and 6 bases stayed unmatched. This CDR3 reads CASSPHSGGYNEQFF. CDR3 nucleotides: TGTGCCAGCAGCCCCCACAGCGGGGGGTACAATGAGCAGTTCTTC. The full variable domain, rest sourced from reference TRBV9 and TRBJ2-1, is DSGVTQTPKHLITATGQRVTLRCSPRSGDLSVYWYQQSLDQGLQFLIQYYNGEERAKGNILERFSAQQFPDLHSELNLSSLELGDSALYFCASSPHSGGYNEQFFGPGTRLTVL.

This clone was found a few times. The chain recombines TRBV7-6 with TRBJ2-7; possibly TRBD2 for D (6 bases). The CDR3 sequence is 15 residues long. Deletions cut 4 bases from V and 1 base from J, with 14 bases between. CDR1 is SGHVS, CDR2 FNYEAQ, per germline. The CDR3 loop is CASSSGGEGSYEQYF. The CDR3 DNA follows: TGTGCCAGCAGCTCCGGAGGGGAAGGGTCCTACGAGCAGTACTTC.

The rearrangement joins TRBV5-6 to TRBJ2-7, with 9 bases fitting TRBD1. V lost 0 bases, J lost 3 bases, and 1 base stayed unmatched. The CDR3 runs to 14 residues. Germline values: CDR1 SGHDT, CDR2 YYEEEE. The CDR3 DNA reads TGTGCCAGCAGCTTGGGGACAGGGGTCTACGAGCAGTACTTC. It is translated as CASSLGTGVYEQYF.

The V gene is TRBV7-9, the J gene TRBJ2-7; 8 bases are shared with TRBD1. The CDR3 runs to 15 residues. V trimming: 1 base; J trimming: 4 bases; junction bases outside the gene matches: 6. Germline lookup yields CDR1 SEHNR and CDR2 FQNEAQ (reference sequence). This CDR3 is CASSLGQGAMYEQYF. CDR3 coding DNA: TGTGCCAGCAGCTTAGGCCAGGGGGCGATGTACGAGCAGTACTTC.

This sequence joins TRBV2 and TRBJ2-1; 13 bases agree with TRBD2. This CDR3 spans 17 amino acids. Germline-derived CDR1 and CDR2 are SNHLY and FYNNEI. The ends lost 6 bases at V and 3 bases at J; junction bases unmatched: 8. CDR3 bases: TGTGCCAGCAGCCCCAGGACTAGCGGGAGCAGCTACAATGAGCAGTTCTTC. Encoded protein: CASSPRTSGSSYNEQFF.

The gene calls are TRBV28 and TRBJ2-6; D is unclear. This CDR3 is built from 15 residues. V lost 6 bases to trimming and J lost 0 bases, with 9 bases between them. CDR1 and CDR2 (germline): MDHEN, SYDVKM. CDR3 loop: CASRPRVSGANVLTF. CDR3 coding DNA: TGTGCCAGCAGGCCTCGGGTCTCTGGGGCCAACGTCCTGACTTTC.

CDR3 residues: CASTSHRSGELFF. The CDR3 DNA reads as TGTGCCAGCACCTCACACCGCTCCGGGGAGCTGTTTTTT. The V and J genes are TRBV12-3 or TRBV12-4 and TRBJ2-2, with D unresolved. The CDR3 runs 13 residues. V was cut by 7 bases and J by 6 bases, with 12 bases left in between.